The 6 T cell receptor beta chains reported below all come from one sample, sequenced in a study of cytomegalovirus exposure and HLA in healthy donors. The study ran its PCR with 60 Vbeta and 13 Jbeta primers. Sequencing was performed with immunoSEQ multiplex PCR; in TCRdb, only in-frame clones are kept and a portion is missing. The sample contains roughly 100,000 clones, roughly 70% of which appear only once. What was sequenced was PBMCs. The receptors stem from a male donor in good health and CMV-seropositive.

The V gene is TRBV6-1, the J gene TRBJ1-6, with D hard to call. The germline V gene encodes CDR1 MNHNS and CDR2 SASEGT. Trimming took off 10 bases at V and 7 bases at J, with 14 bases between the two ends. The CDR3 totals 13 residues. CDR3 nucleotides: TGTGCCAAGAGGTCCCCAAGGAATTCACCCCTCCACTTT. Its translation is CAKRSPRNSPLHF.

This clone was counted many times. V and J are TRBV4-3 and TRBJ1-5; 8 bases align to TRBD1. The trim removed 3 bases at V and 4 bases at J, leaving 5 bases unmatched. The germline V gene has CDR1 LGHNA and CDR2 YSLEER. The CDR3 has 15 amino acids. The CDR3 loop is CASSHDRGRNQPQHF. In nucleotides, the CDR3 is TGCGCCAGCAGCCATGACAGGGGCAGGAATCAGCCCCAGCATTTT.

The V gene is TRBV19, the J gene TRBJ2-2, with a possible D match to TRBD1 (7 bases). This CDR3 has 15 amino acids. The germline V gene encodes CDR1 LNHDA and CDR2 SQIVND (reference sequence). V lost 6 bases to trimming and J lost 3 bases, with 14 bases between them. The CDR3: CASSRTGGDTGELFF. The CDR3 DNA reads as TGTGCCAGTAGCAGGACAGGAGGGGACACCGGGGAGCTGTTTTTT. The entire variable domain, with the rest obtained from reference TRBV19 and TRBJ2-2, is as follows: DGGITQSPKYLFRKEGQNVTLSCEQNLNHDAMYWYRQDPGQGLRLIYYSQIVNDFQKGDIAEGYSVSREKKESFPLTVTSAQKNPTAFYLCASSRTGGDTGELFFGEGSRLTVL.

This clone has just a few counts. This sequence joins TRBV19 and TRBJ2-6; 7 bases fit TRBD1. The CDR3 consists of 19 residues. The V and J ends lost 4 bases and 2 bases, in that order; junction bases with no gene match: 14. Germline V gene sequence: CDR1 LNHDA, CDR2 SQIVND (reference sequence). CDR3 region: CASSTILGTGETGANVLTF. The CDR3 nucleotides read TGTGCCAGTAGTACGATTCTGGGAACAGGGGAAACTGGGGCCAACGTCCTGACTTTC.

The rearrangement uses TRBV28 and TRBJ2-3; TRBD1 aligns across 10 bases. CDR3 length: 15 amino acids. Germline assignment: CDR1 MDHEN and CDR2 SYDVKM. After removal of 8 bases from V and 2 bases from J, the junction contained 7 bases not matched to a gene. The DNA for the CDR3 is TGTGCCAGCCCAGGACAGGGGGATTTCACAGATACGCAGTATTTT. It yields the protein CASPGQGDFTDTQYF.

The chain links TRBV7-9 to TRBJ1-1; D unresolved. V shed 1 base and J shed 10 bases, with 13 bases lying between them. The CDR3 has 13 residues. The germline V gene has CDR1 SEHNR and CDR2 FQNEAQ (reference sequence). The CDR3 loop reads CASSLDFSRSAFF. Written as DNA, the CDR3 is TGTGCCAGCAGCTTAGATTTCAGTCGATCAGCTTTCTTT.